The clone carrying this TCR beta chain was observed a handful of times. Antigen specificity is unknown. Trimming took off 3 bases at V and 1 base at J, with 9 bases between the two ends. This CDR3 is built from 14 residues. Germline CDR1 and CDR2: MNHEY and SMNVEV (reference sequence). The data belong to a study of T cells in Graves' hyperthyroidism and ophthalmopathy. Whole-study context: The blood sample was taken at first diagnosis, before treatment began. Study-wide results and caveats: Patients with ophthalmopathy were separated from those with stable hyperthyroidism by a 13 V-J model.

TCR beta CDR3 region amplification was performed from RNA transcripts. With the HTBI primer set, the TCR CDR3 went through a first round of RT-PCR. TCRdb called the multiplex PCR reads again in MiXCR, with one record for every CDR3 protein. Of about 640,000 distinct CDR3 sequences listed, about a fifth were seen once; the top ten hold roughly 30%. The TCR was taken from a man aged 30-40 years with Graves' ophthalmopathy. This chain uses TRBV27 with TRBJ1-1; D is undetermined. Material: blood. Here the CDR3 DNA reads TGTGCCAGCAGTTTGCGGCGACAGAACACTGAAGCTTTCTTT. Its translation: CASSLRRQNTEAFF.